The 14 T cell receptor beta chains below all came from one sample that was sequenced in a study of T cells after yellow fever vaccination. TCRdb re-called the 5' RACE reads through MiXCR, storing one row per CDR3 protein. The profile shows hundreds of thousands of distinct CDR3 sequences, approximately 18% of them singletons. The sequencing here drew on PBMCs, taken before the yellow fever booster vaccination. These receptors all stem from a man younger than 35 who received the YFV17D yellow fever vaccine.

This sequence joins TRBV7-2 and TRBJ2-5; 11 nucleotides agree with TRBD2. V lost 1 base, J lost 3 bases, and 4 bases stayed unmatched. CDR3 length: 16 residues. Germline lookup yields CDR1 SGHTA and CDR2 FQGNSA. The DNA of the CDR3 is TGTGCCAGCAGCTTAGTTGGGACTAGCGGTAAAGAGACCCAGTACTTC. This sequence encodes CASSLVGTSGKETQYF.

This clonotype was seen a handful of times. The rearrangement links TRBV4-3 to TRBJ2-3; D might be TRBD1 or TRBD2, each matching 6 bases. V dropped 5 bases and J dropped 1 base, with 19 bases sitting between them. This CDR3 spans 17 amino acids. Germline V CDR1 and CDR2: LGHNA, YSLEER. CDR3 residues: CASSESVGGRRTDTQYF. In DNA form, the CDR3 reads TGCGCCAGCAGCGAATCCGTAGGGGGGAGACGCACAGATACGCAGTATTTT.

The chain carries TRBV7-9 and TRBJ1-6, with D maybe TRBD1 (5 bases). V lost 5 bases and J lost 6, with 14 bases in between. CDR3 size: 15 residues. Germline CDR1 SEHNR, CDR2 FQNEAQ (reference sequence). As DNA, the CDR3 is TGTGCCAGCAGCCCGCCCGAGGGGAGTAATTCACCCCTCCACTTT. Translating gives CASSPPEGSNSPLHF.

This clonotype was picked up many times. J is TRBJ1-5 and V is TRBV4-1, with TRBD1 identical over 9 bases. The CDR3 loop spans 15 amino acids. CDR1 MGHRA and CDR2 YSYEKL come from the germline V gene. J lost 0 bases, V lost 7 bases, and 4 bases had no gene match. The CDR3: CASTRTGDSNQPQHF. The CDR3 DNA is TGCGCCAGCACCAGGACAGGGGATAGCAATCAGCCCCAGCATTTT.

J is TRBJ2-1 and V is TRBV6-5; TRBD1 aligns across 7 bases. The germline V gene has CDR1 MNHEY and CDR2 SVGAGI. This CDR3 is 13 amino acids long. V lost 5 bases to trimming and J lost 9 bases; unmatched junction nucleotides: 7. The CDR3 protein is CASSQPGGGEQFF. In nucleotides, the CDR3 is TGTGCCAGCAGTCAGCCAGGGGGTGGTGAGCAGTTCTTC.

This sequence joins TRBV28 and TRBJ2-3, with D possibly being TRBD1 (6 bases). The germline V gene encodes CDR1 MDHEN and CDR2 SYDVKM. Between the trimmed V and J ends, which lost 6 bases and 2 bases, there was a span of 12 bases. The CDR3 extends over 14 amino acids. CDR3 residues: CASRGQGNTDTQYF. CDR3 nucleotides: TGTGCCAGCAGAGGTCAGGGGAACACAGATACGCAGTATTTT.

V and J are TRBV6-2 or TRBV6-3 and TRBJ1-5; 8 bases are a match to TRBD1. The V gene end was trimmed by 6 bases and the J gene end by 5 bases; junction bases not matched to a gene: 6. Germline V gene lookup returns CDR1 MNHEY and CDR2 SVGEGT. CDR3 length equals 14 residues. CDR3 sequence: CASSPGTGDQPQHF. DNA for the CDR3: TGTGCCAGCAGCCCCGGGACAGGCGATCAGCCCCAGCATTTT.

This clonotype has more than one count but fewer than ten. The chain carries TRBV24-1 and TRBJ2-1; 12 bases are shared with TRBD2. CDR1 is KGHDR and CDR2 is SFDVKD in the germline V gene. After removal of 7 bases from V and 4 bases from J, the junction contained 7 bases not matched to a gene. The CDR3 has 16 residues. CDR3 sequence reads: CATSSGLAGSYNEQFF. In nucleotides, the CDR3 is TGTGCCACCAGCTCGGGACTAGCGGGCTCATACAATGAGCAGTTCTTC.

This clonotype was detected only once. The chain has TRBV4-2 and TRBJ1-5; possibly TRBD1 for D (5 bases). The germline V and J ends were trimmed by 4 bases and 9 bases, with 22 bases remaining between them. CDR3 length: 16 residues. Germline-derived CDR1 and CDR2 are LGHNA and YNFKEQ. CDR3 DNA sequence: TGTGCCAGCAGCCTCACGAAGGGCCAGGGTTTTTCGCCCCAGCATTTT. It codes for CASSLTKGQGFSPQHF.

This clonotype was observed a few times. J is TRBJ2-7 and V is TRBV7-3; 7 nucleotides align to TRBD2. After removal of 2 bases from V and 2 bases from J, the junction contained 6 bases not matched to a gene. Germline lookup yields CDR1 SGHTA and CDR2 FQGTGA. The CDR3 totals 15 residues. The CDR3 protein is CASSLGSGKAYEQYF. In DNA, the CDR3 is TGTGCCAGCAGCTTAGGGAGCGGGAAAGCCTACGAGCAGTACTTC.

The gene calls are TRBV29-1 and TRBJ1-1; D unresolved. Looked up from germline, CDR1 is SQVTM and CDR2 is ANQGSEA. The CDR3 totals 14 residues. The V and J ends lost 4 bases and 3 bases respectively, with 15 bases between them. The CDR3 DNA follows: TGCAGCGTTGTTCGGGCAGCAGCGGACACTGAAGCTTTCTTT. It yields the protein CSVVRAAADTEAFF.

A few counts support this clonotype. This chain joins TRBV4-3 and TRBJ2-3; D gene unclear. Germline V gene sequence: CDR1 LGHNA, CDR2 YSLEER. Between the trimmed V and J ends, which lost 2 bases and 1 base, there was a span of 10 bases. The CDR3 sequence is 15 residues long. In nucleotides, the CDR3 is TGCGCCAGCAGCCAACATCTGACTCGCACAGATACGCAGTATTTT. Encoded protein: CASSQHLTRTDTQYF.

The chain recombines TRBV5-5 with TRBJ2-1; TRBD2 agrees at 8 bases. V lost 1 base to trimming and J lost 8 bases; unmatched junction nucleotides: 8. CDR1 is SGHKS, CDR2 YYEKEE, per germline (reference sequence). There are 15 residues in the CDR3. In DNA form, the CDR3 reads TGTGCCAGCAGCTTGTTGAGCGGGGGCTATTATGAGCAGTTCTTC. Its protein is CASSLLSGGYYEQFF.

This clonotype was detected a few times. This chain joins TRBV5-1 and TRBJ2-3, with D possibly being TRBD2 (6 bases). V was trimmed by 3 bases and J by 5 bases, leaving 22 bases between them. The CDR3 totals 17 residues. Germline V lookup: CDR1 SGHRS, CDR2 YFSETQ. CDR3 residues: CASSSPRREPLKDTQYF. CDR3 nucleotides: TGCGCCAGCAGCTCCCCTCGGAGGGAACCTTTGAAAGATACGCAGTATTTT.